The count of the clone carrying this TCR beta chain is one. This sample was included in a study of blood T cell repertoires in COVID-19. The overall study: The United States, Italy and Spain supplied acute and convalescent COVID-19 samples. T cells, B-cell-depleted T cells, or PBMCs supplied cDNA or gDNA.

Study processing details: Estimation of nucleated cell counts was performed using reference gene primer amplification. Using immunoSEQ multiplex PCR, the repertoire was profiled, and TCRdb retains in-frame clones only, with some absent. Clonal size and the V and J genes are those of that table, whereas D and trimming came from the DNA. Seen here are 190,000 or so clones, roughly 90% observed once, and the top ten hold about 6.7%. Trimming took off 8 bases at V and 3 bases at J, with 13 bases between the two ends. This CDR3 is built from 13 residues. Looked up from germline, CDR1 is LNHDA and CDR2 is SQIVND (reference sequence).

The chain joins TRBV19 to TRBJ1-2, with D possibly TRBD1 on 6 matching bases. Source material: peripheral blood. The clonotype was recovered from a man aged 35-49 years with acute or convalescent COVID-19. The CDR3 spells CASEGGEYYGYTF. The CDR3 nucleotides are TGTGCCAGTGAGGGGGGGGAGTACTATGGCTACACCTTC.